In its sample, the clone carrying this T cell receptor beta chain was seen a few times. Its specificity is unknown. Trimming left V 0 bases short and J 3 bases short, with 18 bases between. The CDR3 length is 18 residues. This sample stems from a study of blood T cells in healthy people across ages. General study findings and limits: Strongly correlated with naive T cell percentage was TCR beta diversity. Changes seen in expanded clonotypes were possibly confounded by donor CMV status left unknown. Long-lived and aged donors differed, with more naive CD4+ cells and higher diversity in the long-lived. The study regarded diversity estimates from one million T cells as underestimates.

Through a sample-barcoded 5' primer and a J-beta primer mix, a second PCR was run for about 7 to 12 cycles. MiXCR, run by TCRdb on the 5' RACE reads, gives a single entry per CDR3 protein. The sample holds 1.5 million to 1.8 million distinct CDR3 sequences, 35% to 45% seen once. This receptor was identified in a woman in her late teens or twenties in good health. The genes are TRBV12-3 or TRBV12-4 and TRBJ1-5; tentatively, D is TRBD1 (5 bases). Input material: blood. The CDR3 region is CASSLALSGAYPNQPQHF. The DNA for the CDR3 is TGTGCCAGCAGTTTAGCGCTAAGTGGGGCTTATCCCAATCAGCCCCAGCATTTT.